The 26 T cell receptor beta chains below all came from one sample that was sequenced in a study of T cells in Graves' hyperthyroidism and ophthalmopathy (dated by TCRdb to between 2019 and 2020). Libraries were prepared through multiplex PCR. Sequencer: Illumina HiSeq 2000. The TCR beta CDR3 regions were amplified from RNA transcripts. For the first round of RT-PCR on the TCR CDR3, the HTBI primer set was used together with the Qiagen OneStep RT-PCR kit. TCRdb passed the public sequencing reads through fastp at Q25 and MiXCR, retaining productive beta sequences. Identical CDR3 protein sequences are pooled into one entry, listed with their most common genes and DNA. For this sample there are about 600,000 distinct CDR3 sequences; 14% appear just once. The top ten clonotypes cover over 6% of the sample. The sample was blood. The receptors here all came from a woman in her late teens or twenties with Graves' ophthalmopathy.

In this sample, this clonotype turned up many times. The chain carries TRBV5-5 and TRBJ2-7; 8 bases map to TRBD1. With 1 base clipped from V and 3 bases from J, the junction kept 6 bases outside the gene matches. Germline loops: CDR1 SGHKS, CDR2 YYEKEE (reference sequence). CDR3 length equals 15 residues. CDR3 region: CASSLNGQGFYEQYF. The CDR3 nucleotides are TGTGCCAGCAGCTTGAACGGACAGGGTTTCTACGAGCAGTACTTC. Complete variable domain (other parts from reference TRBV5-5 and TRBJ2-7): DAGVTQSPTHLIKTRGQQVTLRCSPISGHKSVSWYQQVLGQGPQFIFQYYEKEERGRGNFPDRFSARQFPNYSSELNVNALLLGDSALYLCASSLNGQGFYEQYFGPGTRLTVT.

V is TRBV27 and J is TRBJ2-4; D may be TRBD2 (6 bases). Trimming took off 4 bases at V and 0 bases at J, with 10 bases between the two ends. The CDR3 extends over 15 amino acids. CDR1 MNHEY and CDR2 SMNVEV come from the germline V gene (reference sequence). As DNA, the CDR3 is TGTGCCAGCAGTTCCAGCGGGCCAGCCAAAAACATTCAGTACTTC. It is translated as CASSSSGPAKNIQYF.

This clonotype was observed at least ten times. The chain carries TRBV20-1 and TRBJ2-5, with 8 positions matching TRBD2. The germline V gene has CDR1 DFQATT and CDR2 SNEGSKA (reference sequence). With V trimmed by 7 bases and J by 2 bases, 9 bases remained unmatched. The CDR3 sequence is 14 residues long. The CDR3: CSVLSGTRQETQYF. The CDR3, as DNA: TGCAGTGTTCTATCCGGGACTAGGCAAGAGACCCAGTACTTC.

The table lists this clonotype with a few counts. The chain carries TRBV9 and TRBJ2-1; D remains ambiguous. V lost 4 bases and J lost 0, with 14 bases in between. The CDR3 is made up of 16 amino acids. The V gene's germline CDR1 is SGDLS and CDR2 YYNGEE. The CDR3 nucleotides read TGTGCCAGCAGCCCGCGAGGTCCGAGCTCCTACAATGAGCAGTTCTTC. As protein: CASSPRGPSSYNEQFF.

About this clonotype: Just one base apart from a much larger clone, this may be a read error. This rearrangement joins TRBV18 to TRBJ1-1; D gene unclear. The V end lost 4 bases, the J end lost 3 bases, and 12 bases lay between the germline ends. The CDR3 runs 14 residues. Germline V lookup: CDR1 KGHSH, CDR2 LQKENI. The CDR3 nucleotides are TGTGCCAGCTCACGAATAGGACCGGACACTGAAGCTTTCTTT. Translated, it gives CASSRIGPDTEAFF.

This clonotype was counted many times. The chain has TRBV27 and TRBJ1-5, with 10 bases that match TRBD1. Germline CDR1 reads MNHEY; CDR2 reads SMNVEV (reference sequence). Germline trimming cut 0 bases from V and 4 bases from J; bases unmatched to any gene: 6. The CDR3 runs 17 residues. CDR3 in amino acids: CASSLSGQGLSNQPQHF. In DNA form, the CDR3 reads TGTGCCAGCAGTTTATCGGGACAGGGGTTATCAAATCAGCCCCAGCATTTT.

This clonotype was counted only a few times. DNA of the CDR3: TGTGCCAGCAGCCACGGGGGGGGGGTGTACGGTGAGCAGTTCTTC. It is translated as CASSHGGGVYGEQFF. V is TRBV7-2 and J is TRBJ2-1, with 8 bases identical to TRBD2. This CDR3 is built from 15 residues. Germline V gene data show CDR1 as SGHTA and CDR2 as FQGNSA. V was pared by 5 bases and J by 9 bases, with 12 bases of the junction left unmatched.

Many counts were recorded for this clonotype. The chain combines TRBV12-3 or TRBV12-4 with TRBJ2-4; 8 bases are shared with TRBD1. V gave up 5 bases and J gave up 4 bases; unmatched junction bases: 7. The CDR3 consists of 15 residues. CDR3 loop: CASSPDRGAKNIQYF. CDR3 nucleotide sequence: TGTGCCAGCAGTCCCGACAGGGGCGCAAAAAACATTCAGTACTTC.

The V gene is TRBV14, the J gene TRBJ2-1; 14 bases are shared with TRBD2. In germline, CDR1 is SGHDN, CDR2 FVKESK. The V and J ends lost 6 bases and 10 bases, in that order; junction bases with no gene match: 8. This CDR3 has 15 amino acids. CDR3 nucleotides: TGTGCCAGCAGGCGGGGACTAGCGGGAGACCCAGAGCAGTTCTTC. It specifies CASRRGLAGDPEQFF.

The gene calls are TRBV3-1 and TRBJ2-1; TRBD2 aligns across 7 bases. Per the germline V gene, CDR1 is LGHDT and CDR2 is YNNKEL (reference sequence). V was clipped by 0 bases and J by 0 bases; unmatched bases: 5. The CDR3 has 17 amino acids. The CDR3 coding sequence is TGTGCCAGCAGCCAAGATTCGAGCGGGAACTCCTACAATGAGCAGTTCTTC. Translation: CASSQDSSGNSYNEQFF.

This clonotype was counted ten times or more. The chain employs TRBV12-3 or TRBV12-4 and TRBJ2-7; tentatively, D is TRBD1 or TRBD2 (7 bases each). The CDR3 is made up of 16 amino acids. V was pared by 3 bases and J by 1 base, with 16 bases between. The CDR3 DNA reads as TGTGCCAGCAGTTTCGGGGGGCAGGGGGGGTCCTACGAGCAGTACTTC. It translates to CASSFGGQGGSYEQYF.

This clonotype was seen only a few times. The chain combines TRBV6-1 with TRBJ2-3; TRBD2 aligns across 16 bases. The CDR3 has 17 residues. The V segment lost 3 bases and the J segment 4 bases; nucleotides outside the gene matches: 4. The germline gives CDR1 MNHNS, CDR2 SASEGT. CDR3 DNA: TGTGCCAGCAGTGATGGGACTAGCGGGAGGGCCCCAGATACGCAGTATTTT. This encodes CASSDGTSGRAPDTQYF.

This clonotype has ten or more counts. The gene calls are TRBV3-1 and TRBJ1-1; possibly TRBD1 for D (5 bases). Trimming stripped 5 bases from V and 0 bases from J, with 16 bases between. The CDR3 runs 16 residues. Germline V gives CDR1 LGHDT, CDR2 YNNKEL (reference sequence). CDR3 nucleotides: TGTGCCAGCAGCTTAAACACAGGAGTGTTGAACACTGAAGCTTTCTTT. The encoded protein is CASSLNTGVLNTEAFF.

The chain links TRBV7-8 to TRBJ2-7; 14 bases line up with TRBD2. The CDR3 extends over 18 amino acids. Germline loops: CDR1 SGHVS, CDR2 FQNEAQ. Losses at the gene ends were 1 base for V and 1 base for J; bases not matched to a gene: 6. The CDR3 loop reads CASSLEARLAGGSYEQYF. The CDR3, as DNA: TGTGCCAGCAGCTTAGAGGCCCGACTAGCGGGAGGGTCCTACGAGCAGTACTTC.

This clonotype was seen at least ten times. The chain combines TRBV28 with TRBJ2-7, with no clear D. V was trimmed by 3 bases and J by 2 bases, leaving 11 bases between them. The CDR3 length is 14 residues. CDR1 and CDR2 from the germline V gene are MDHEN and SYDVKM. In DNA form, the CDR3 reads TGTGCCAGCAGTTTTAGCAGTTGGACCTACGAGCAGTACTTC. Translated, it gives CASSFSSWTYEQYF.

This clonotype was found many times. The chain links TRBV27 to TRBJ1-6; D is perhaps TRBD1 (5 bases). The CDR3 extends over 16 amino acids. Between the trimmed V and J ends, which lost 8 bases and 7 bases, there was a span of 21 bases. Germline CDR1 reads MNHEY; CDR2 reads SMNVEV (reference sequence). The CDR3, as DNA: TGTGCCAGCCGAGAGGCGTCTGGGGGAGTCAATTCACCCCTCCACTTT. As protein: CASREASGGVNSPLHF.

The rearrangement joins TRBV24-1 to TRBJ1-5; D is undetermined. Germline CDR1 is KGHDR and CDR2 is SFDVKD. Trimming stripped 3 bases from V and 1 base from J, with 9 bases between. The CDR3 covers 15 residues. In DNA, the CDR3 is TGTGCCACCAGTGATGTTACAGACAGCAATCAGCCCCAGCATTTT. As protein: CATSDVTDSNQPQHF.

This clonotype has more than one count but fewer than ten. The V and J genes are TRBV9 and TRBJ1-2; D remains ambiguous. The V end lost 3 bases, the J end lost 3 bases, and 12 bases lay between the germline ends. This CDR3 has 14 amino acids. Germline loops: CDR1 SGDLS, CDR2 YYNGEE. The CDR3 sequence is CASSGGASHYGYTF. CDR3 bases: TGTGCCAGCAGCGGAGGAGCATCCCACTATGGCTACACCTTC.

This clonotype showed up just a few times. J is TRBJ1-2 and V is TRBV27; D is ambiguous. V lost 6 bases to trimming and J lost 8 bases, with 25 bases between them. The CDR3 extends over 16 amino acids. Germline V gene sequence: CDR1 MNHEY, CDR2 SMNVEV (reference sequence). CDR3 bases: TGTGCCAGCAGGGGTGGAGCGGGGTTTGGTCTTTGGGGCTACACCTTC. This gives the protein CASRGGAGFGLWGYTF.

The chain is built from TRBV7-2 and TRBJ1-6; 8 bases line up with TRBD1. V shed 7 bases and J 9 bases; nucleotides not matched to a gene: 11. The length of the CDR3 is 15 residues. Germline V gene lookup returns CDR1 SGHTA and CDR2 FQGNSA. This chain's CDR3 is CASNQLGQGSSPLHF. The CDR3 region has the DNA TGTGCCAGCAACCAATTAGGACAGGGAAGTTCACCCCTCCACTTT.

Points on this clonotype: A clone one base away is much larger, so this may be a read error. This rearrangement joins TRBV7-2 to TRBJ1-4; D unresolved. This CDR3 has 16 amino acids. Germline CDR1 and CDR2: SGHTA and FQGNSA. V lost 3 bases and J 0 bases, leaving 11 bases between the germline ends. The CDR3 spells CASSLSVGTTNEKLFF. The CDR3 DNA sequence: TGTGCCAGCAGCTTGAGTGTGGGGACAACTAATGAAAAACTGTTTTTT.

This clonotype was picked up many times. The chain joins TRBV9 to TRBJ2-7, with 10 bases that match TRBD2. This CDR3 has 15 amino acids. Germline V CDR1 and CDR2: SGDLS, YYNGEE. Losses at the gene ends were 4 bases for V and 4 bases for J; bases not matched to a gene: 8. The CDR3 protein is CASSPEAGGWYEQYF. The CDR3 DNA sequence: TGTGCCAGCAGCCCAGAAGCGGGAGGGTGGTACGAGCAGTACTTC.

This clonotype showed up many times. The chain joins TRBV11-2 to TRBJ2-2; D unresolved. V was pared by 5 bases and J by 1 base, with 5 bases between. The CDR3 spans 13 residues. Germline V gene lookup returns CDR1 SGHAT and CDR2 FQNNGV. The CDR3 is CASSIGNTGELFF. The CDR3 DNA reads TGTGCCAGCAGCATAGGGAACACCGGGGAGCTGTTTTTT.

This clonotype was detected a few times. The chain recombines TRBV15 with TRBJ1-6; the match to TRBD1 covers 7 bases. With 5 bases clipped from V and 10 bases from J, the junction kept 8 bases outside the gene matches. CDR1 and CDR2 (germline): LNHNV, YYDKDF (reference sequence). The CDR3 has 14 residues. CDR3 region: CATSPTGFASPLHF. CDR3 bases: TGTGCCACCAGCCCGACAGGGTTTGCCTCACCCCTCCACTTT.

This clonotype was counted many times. The CDR3 region is CAWNSARSSYEQYF. CDR3 in DNA: TGTGCCTGGAATTCGGCACGAAGCTCCTACGAGCAGTACTTC. V gene TRBV30 combines with J gene TRBJ2-7; D uncertain. Trimming left V 4 bases short and J 0 bases short, with 13 bases between. The germline gives CDR1 GTSNPN, CDR2 SVGIG (reference sequence). The CDR3 spans 14 residues.

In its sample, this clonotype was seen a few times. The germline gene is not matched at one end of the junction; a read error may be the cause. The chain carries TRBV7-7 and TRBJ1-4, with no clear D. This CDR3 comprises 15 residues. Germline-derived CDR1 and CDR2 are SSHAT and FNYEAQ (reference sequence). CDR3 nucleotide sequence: TGTGCTAGCAGCTTCAGCGGCGGCCCCAATGAAAAACTGTTTTTT. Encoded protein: CASSFSGGPNEKLFF. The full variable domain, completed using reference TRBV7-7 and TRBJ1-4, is GAGVSQSPRYKVTKRGQDVTLRCDPISSHATLYWYQQALGQGPEFLTYFNYEAQPDKSGLPSDRFSAERPEGSISTLTIQRTEQRDSAMYRCASSFSGGPNEKLFFGSGTQLSVL.